This T cell receptor (beta chain) is from a study of T cells in Graves' hyperthyroidism and ophthalmopathy. Diagnosis relied on clinical symptoms, serum thyroxine and TRAb, thyroid ultrasound and orbital computed tomography. Extraction of PBMCs used more than 8.5 ml of fresh peripheral blood. Trimming removed 4 bases at V and 7 bases at J, with 26 bases between. This CDR3 region has 17 residues. Germline loops: CDR1 LGHDT, CDR2 YNNKEL (reference sequence). There were TCR beta CDR3 regions amplified from RNA transcripts. HTBI primers were employed in a first-round RT-PCR of the TCR CDR3. Each CDR3 protein is one row after TCRdb ran MiXCR on the multiplex PCR reads. The table has a few hundred thousand distinct CDR3 sequences, approximately 14% seen once.

Sequencing was done on a sample of blood. The TCR sequence derives from a woman in her late teens or twenties with Graves' hyperthyroidism. V and J are TRBV3-1 and TRBJ2-7, with D tentatively TRBD2 (5 bases). CDR3 residues: CASSPLGIALTKNEQYF. CDR3 nucleotides: TGTGCCAGCAGCCCCCTCGGGATTGCTCTGACCAAAAATGAGCAGTACTTC.